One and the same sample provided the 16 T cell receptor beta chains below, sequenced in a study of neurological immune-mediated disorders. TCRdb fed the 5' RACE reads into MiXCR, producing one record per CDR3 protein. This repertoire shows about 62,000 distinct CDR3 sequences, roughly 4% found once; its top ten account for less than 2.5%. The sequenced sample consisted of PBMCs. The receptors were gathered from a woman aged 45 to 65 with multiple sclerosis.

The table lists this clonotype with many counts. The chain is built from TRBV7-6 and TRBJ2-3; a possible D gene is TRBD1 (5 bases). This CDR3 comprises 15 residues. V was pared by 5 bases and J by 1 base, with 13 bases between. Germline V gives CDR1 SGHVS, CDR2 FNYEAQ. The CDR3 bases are TGTGCCAGCAGCCCGACCGGACACGGCACAGATACGCAGTATTTT. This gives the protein CASSPTGHGTDTQYF. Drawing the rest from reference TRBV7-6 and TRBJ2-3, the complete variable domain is GAGVSQSPRYKVTKRGQDVALRCDPISGHVSLYWYRQALGQGPEFLTYFNYEAQQDKSGLPNDRFSAERPEGSISTLTIQRTEQRDSAMYRCASSPTGHGTDTQYFGPGTRLTVL.

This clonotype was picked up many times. The CDR3 DNA reads as TGTGCCAGCAGTCCCGACGGGGAGACCCAGTACTTC. This gives the protein CASSPDGETQYF. The gene calls are TRBV2 and TRBJ2-5; D remains ambiguous. The germline V and J ends were trimmed by 5 bases and 5 bases, with 9 bases remaining between them. This CDR3 region has 12 residues. Germline CDR1 and CDR2: SNHLY and FYNNEI.

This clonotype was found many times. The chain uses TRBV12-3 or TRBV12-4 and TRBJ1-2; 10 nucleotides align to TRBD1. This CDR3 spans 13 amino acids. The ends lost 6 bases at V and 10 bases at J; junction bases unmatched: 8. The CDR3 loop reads CASRKPGQGIYTF. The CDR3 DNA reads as TGTGCCAGCAGGAAGCCGGGACAGGGGATCTACACCTTC.

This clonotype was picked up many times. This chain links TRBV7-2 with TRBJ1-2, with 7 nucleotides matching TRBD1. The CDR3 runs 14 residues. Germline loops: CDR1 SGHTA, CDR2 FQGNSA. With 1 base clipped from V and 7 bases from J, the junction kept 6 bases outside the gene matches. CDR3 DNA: TGTGCCAGCAGCTTAGACAGGGGCAGAGGTGGCTACACCTTC. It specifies CASSLDRGRGGYTF.

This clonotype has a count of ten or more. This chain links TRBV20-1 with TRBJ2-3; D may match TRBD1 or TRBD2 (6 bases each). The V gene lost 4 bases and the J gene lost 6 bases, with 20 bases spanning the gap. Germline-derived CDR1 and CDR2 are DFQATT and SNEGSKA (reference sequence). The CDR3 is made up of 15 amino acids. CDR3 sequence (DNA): TGCAGTGCTACTTCTATGACAGGCAGCGGGGATACGCAGTATTTT. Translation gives CSATSMTGSGDTQYF.

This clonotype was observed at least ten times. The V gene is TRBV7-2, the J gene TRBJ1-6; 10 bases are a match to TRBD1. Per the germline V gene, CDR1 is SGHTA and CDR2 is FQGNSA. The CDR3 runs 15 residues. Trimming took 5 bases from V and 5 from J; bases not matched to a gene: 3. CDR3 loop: CASSMGQGNNSPLHF. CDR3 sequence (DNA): TGTGCCAGCAGCATGGGACAGGGGAATAATTCACCCCTCCACTTT.

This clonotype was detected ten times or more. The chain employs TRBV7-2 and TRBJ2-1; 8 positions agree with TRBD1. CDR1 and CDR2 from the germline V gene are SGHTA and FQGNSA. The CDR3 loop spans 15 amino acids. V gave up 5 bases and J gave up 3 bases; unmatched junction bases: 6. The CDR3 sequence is CASSKRQGIYNEQFF. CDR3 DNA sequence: TGTGCCAGCAGCAAAAGACAGGGGATCTACAATGAGCAGTTCTTC.

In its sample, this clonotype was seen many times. Here the CDR3 reads CASSPGDREVHEQYF. CDR3 bases: TGTGCCAGCAGCCCCGGGGACAGGGAGGTCCACGAGCAGTACTTC. The rearrangement uses TRBV5-6 and TRBJ2-7; 9 positions match TRBD1. The V gene's germline CDR1 is SGHDT and CDR2 YYEEEE. V lost 4 bases, J lost 5 bases, and 10 bases stayed unmatched. CDR3 length: 15 amino acids.

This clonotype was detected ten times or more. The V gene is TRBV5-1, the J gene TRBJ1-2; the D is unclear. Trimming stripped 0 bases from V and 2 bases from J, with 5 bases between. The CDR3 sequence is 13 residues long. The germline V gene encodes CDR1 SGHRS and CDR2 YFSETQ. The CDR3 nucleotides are TGCGCCAGCAGCTTGGGCGGGAACTATGGCTACACCTTC. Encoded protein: CASSLGGNYGYTF.

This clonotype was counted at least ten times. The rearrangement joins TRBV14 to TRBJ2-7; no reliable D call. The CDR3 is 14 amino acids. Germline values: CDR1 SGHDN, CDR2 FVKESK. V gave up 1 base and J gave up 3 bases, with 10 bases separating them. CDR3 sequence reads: CASSQGLRNYEQYF. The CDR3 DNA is TGTGCCAGCAGCCAAGGTCTCCGGAACTACGAGCAGTACTTC.

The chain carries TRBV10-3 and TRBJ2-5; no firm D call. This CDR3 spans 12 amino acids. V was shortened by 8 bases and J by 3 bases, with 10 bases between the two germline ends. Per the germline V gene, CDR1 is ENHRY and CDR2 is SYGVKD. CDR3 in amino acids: CAISASEETQYF. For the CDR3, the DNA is TGTGCCATCTCGGCTTCCGAAGAGACCCAGTACTTC.

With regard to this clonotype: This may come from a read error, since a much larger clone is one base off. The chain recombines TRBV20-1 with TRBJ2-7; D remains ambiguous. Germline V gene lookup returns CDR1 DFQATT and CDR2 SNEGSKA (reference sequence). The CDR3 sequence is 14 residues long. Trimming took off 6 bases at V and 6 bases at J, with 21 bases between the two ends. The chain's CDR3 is CSALRSLGRSEQYF. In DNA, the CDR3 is TGCAGTGCCCTGCGAAGTTTAGGAAGGAGCGAGCAGTACTTC.

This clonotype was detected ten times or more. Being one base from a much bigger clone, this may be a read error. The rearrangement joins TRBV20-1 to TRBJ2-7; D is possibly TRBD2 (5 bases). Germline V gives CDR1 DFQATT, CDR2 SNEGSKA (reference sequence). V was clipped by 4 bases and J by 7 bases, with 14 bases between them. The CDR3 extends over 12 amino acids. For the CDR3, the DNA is TGCAGTGCTACCCTAACTAGTAAAGAGCAGTACTTC. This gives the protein CSATLTSKEQYF.

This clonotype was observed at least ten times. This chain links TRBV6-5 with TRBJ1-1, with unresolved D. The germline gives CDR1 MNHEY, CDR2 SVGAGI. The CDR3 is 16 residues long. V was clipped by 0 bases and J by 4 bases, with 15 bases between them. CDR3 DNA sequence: TGTGCCAGCAGTTACTCGATAAGGTTATCGGGCACTGAAGCTTTCTTT. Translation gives CASSYSIRLSGTEAFF.

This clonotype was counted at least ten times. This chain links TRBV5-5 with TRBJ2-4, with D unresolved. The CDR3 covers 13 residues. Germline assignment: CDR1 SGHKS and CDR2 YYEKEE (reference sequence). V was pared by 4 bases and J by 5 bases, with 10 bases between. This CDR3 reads CASSPLRENIQYF. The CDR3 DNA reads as TGTGCCAGCAGCCCCCTCCGGGAAAACATTCAGTACTTC.

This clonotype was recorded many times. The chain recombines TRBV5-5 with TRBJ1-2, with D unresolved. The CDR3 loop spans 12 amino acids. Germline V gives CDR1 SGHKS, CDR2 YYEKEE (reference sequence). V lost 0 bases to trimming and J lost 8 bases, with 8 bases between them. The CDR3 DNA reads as TGTGCCAGCAGCTTGGTTGAGGGAGGCTACACCTTC. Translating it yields CASSLVEGGYTF.